This T cell receptor beta chain appears in the sequencing data of a study of shared clonotypes between healthy human individuals. In the study overall: There were three CD4 naive, three CD4 memory, two CD8 naive and one CD8 memory plates per donor.

Measured with immunoSEQ multiplex PCR; TCRdb has only the in-frame clones, and not every one. The data hold about 1,800,000 clones, with roughly 94% observed a single time. The V gene's germline CDR1 is SGHRS and CDR2 YFSETQ. Trimming at V came to 4 bases and at J to 8 bases, leaving 8 bases not matched to a gene. The CDR3 is 13 amino acids. As concerns this clone: Antigen: not known.

Study-wide findings and caveats: The naive CD4 repertoires of a few donors were compared, and roughly 5.1% of clonotypes were shared.

Naive CD8 populations comprised CD45RO-negative cells positively selected for CCR7, excluding terminally differentiated effector memory CD45RA+ cells. The sequence was obtained from a man between 18 and 29 years old in good health. The V gene is TRBV5-1, the J gene TRBJ1-2; 7 bases agree with TRBD1. Sequencing used naive CD8+ T cells sorted from blood. The CDR3 nucleotides read TGCGCCAGCAGCCCGGGACAGAAGGACGGCTACACCTTC. Translated: CASSPGQKDGYTF.